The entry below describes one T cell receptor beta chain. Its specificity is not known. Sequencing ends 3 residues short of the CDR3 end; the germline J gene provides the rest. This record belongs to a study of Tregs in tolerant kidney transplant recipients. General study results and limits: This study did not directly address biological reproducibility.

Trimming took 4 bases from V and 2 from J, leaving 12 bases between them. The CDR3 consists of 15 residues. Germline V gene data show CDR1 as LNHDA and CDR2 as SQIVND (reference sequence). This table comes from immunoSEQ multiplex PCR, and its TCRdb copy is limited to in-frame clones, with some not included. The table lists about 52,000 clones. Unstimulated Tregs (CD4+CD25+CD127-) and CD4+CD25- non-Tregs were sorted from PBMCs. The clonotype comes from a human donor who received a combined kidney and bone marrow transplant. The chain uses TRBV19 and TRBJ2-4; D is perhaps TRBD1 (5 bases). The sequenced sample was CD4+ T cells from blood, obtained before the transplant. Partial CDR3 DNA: TGTGCCAGTAGTAGAACAGGAGATCCCAAAAACATT. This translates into CASSRTGDPKNI. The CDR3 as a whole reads CASSRTGDPKNIQYF.